This T cell receptor (beta chain) was recorded in a study of cytomegalovirus exposure and HLA in healthy donors. Study results and limitations: It was reported that the classifier diagnosed cytomegalovirus status with high specificity and sensitivity in both the original and validation cohorts. Within an earlier analysis, most TCR beta V segments proved productive either about 90% or about 30% of the time.

A note on this clone: Antigen unknown.

The PCR ran on 60 Vbeta and 13 Jbeta primers. As handled by the study authors: In a later analysis, roughly 10 million of approximately 86 million unique beta chains occurred in at least two donors. Sequenced by immunoSEQ multiplex PCR; TCRdb stores in-frame clones only, minus some. The V and J calls and clone size are taken from that table; D and trimming were inferred from the DNA. The top ten hold approximately 4% of the sample, which has over 150,000 clones, 60% to 85% seen once. Sequenced: PBMCs. This receptor was identified in a woman aged 40 to 50 in good health and CMV-seronegative.

The CDR3 loop is CASSSDRAGSEAFF. For the CDR3, the DNA is TGCGCCAGCAGCTCGGACAGGGCTGGGTCTGAAGCTTTCTTT. This rearrangement joins TRBV5-1 to TRBJ1-1; 8 nucleotides match TRBD1. Germline CDR1 SGHRS, CDR2 YFSETQ. The CDR3 loop spans 14 amino acids. Trimming cost V 3 bases and J 6 bases; bases outside gene matches: 7.